This T cell receptor beta chain appears in the sequencing data of a study of beta chain features in type 1 diabetes (dated by TCRdb to the late 2010s). A note on the overall study: Mean age, gender distribution, total cell number and subset yield did not differ between patients and healthy donors. A total of roughly 99,000,000 sorted cells were examined across all samples, and the number of cells per subset was strongly correlated with RNA yield. The study compared the TCRB repertoires of sorted circulating CD4+ T cell subsets in recently diagnosed type 1 diabetes patients with those in matched healthy donors. Regulatory and stem cell-like memory subsets were obtained from only 8 patients and roughly eight healthy donors, while naive and central memory subsets were obtained from all 30 or so donors. The full study reports these points: The naive, central memory and regulatory TCRB repertoires appeared to resemble one another more closely among patients than among healthy donors. Only small numbers of individuals were included in the HLA sub-analyses, which left unresolved whether HLA type had any influence on TCRB rearrangement. Because cDNA was sequenced instead of genomic DNA, activated cells with high expression could be over-represented, although the groups did not differ in activation or CD3 levels. In all four CD4+ subsets, TCRB CDR3 length was moderately but significantly shorter in type 1 diabetes patients. PCR may preferentially amplify shorter templates, but because patient and control samples were amplified and corrected together, any resulting skew would affect both groups equally. Patients with type 1 diabetes made fewer insertions and deleted more nucleotides at VDJ recombination sites, implying thymic rearrangement abnormalities.

The entire amount of isolated RNA was reverse transcribed using the High Capacity cDNA Reverse Transcription Kit, so the sequenced TCRB transcripts were expressed ones. Deep immunoSEQ sequencing was applied to naive, central memory and regulatory T cell samples, giving an average of roughly 3.5 million total reads per sample. After sorted cells were lysed in RLT buffer, RNA was extracted with DNase-treated RNeasy Micro or Mini kits, with the choice depending on cell number. To prevent cross-contamination, each cell subset was processed individually, whereas patient and healthy donor samples were processed jointly. The immunoSEQ multiplex PCR was used to amplify TCRB sequences from cDNA, yielding 87-bp fragments that span the CDR3 region. Sequencing of the amplicons was performed on the Illumina HiSeq platform. For the original study's pipeline: Synthetic template baselines were used to correct PCR bias computationally, reads within Hamming distance 2 were collapsed together, and singletons that could not be merged were discarded. Reads were aligned against IMGT to assign V, D and J genes, CDR3 length and insertions or deletions at six rearrangement sites. Within each subset, clonotype counts were normalized to sorted cell number, after which true diversity and Gini coefficients were computed with the tcR R package. The overlap coefficient, calculated on TCRB nucleotide sequences, was used to measure repertoire sharing. As a proxy for the pre-selection repertoire, out-of-frame TCRB sequences from naive cells were analyzed. The table was pulled from immuneACCESS by TCRdb, which kept in-frame rearrangements only. Such tables lose some clones; where checked, under half of the loss comes from unresolved V genes, and the rest has no known cause. Clonal size and the V and J genes are those of that table, whereas D and trimming came from the DNA. The sample records 350,000 or so clones, about 18% of which are singletons. Of the sample, 0.035% to 0.05% is held by the ten largest clones.

Regarding this clone: Its binding antigen is unknown. The record has no base qualities; no much larger clone is one base away.

V is clipped by 4 bases and J by 4 bases, and the sequence between their germline boundaries is 10 bases long. In the germline V gene (reference sequence), CDR1 corresponds to GTSNPN and CDR2 to SVGIG. The CDR3 contains 13 residues, cysteine and phenylalanine counted. The retained sequence is limited to the CDR3, 39 bases, with the frame set at the first base. Each donor gave one peripheral blood draw, averaging about 120 mL, which was collected into heparinised tubes. Naive, central memory, regulatory and stem cell-like memory CD4+ T cells were sorted on a BD FACSAria II using a panel including CD45RO, CCR7, CD25, CD127, CD95 and CD27. A purity above 98% was achieved for all sorted populations. PBMCs were separated immediately by Lymphoprep density gradient centrifugation and were stained directly, without being cultured. So that batch effects would be minimized, each experiment stained and sorted samples in pairs, pairing one healthy donor with one patient.

This sequence uses TRBV30 and TRBJ1-4; the D gene is unclear. The sequenced material came from naive CD4+ T cells from blood. The sample's cell subset or site label, decoded: true naive CD4+ T cells. The source is a woman younger than 30 in good health. The nucleotide sequence reads as follows: TGTGCCTGGACGCGGCAACTTAATGAAAAACTGTTTTTT. This codes for CAWTRQLNEKLFF.